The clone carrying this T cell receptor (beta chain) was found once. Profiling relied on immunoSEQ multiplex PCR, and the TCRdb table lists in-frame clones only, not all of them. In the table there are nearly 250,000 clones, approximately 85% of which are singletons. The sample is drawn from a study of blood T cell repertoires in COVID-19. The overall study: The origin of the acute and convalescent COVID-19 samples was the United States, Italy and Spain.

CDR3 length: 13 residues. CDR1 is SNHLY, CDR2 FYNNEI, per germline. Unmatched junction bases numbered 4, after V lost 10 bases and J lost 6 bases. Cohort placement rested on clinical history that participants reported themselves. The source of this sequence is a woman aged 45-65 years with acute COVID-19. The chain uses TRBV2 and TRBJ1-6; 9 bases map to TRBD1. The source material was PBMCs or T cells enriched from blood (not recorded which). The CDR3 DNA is TGTGCCAACCGGGGACAGGGTAATTCACCCCTCCACTTT. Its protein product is CANRGQGNSPLHF.